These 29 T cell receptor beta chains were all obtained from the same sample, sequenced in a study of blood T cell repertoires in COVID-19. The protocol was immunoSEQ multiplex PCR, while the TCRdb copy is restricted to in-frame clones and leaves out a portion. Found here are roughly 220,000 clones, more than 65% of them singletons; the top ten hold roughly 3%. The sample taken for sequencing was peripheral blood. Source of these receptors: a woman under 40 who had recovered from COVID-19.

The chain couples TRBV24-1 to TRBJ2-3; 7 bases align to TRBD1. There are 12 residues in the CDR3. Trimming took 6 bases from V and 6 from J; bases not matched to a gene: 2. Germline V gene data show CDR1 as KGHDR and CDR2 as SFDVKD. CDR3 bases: TGTGCCACCAGTCTCAGGGGGGATACGCAGTATTTT. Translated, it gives CATSLRGDTQYF.

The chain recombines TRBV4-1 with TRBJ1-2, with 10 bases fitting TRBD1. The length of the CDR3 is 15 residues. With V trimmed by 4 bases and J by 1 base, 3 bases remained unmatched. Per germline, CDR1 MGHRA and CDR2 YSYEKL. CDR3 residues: CASSPRTGGNYGYTF. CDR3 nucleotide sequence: TGCGCCAGCAGCCCGAGGACAGGGGGTAACTATGGCTACACCTTC.

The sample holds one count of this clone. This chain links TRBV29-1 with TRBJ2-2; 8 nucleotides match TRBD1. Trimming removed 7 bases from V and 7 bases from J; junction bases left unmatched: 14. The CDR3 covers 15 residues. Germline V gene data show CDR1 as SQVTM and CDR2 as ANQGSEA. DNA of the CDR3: TGCAGCGGGAAATACGGGGCAGGGGGCGGCGGGGAGCTGTTTTTT. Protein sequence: CSGKYGAGGGGELFF.

The CDR3 coding sequence is TGTGCCAGCAGTCCGACTAGCGGGAGGGCCTTGGGGACCCAGTACTTC. Amino acids: CASSPTSGRALGTQYF. This chain links TRBV14 with TRBJ2-5; 14 bases are shared with TRBD2. Germline CDR1 reads SGHDN; CDR2 reads FVKESK. V lost 6 bases, J lost 7 bases, and 10 bases stayed unmatched. There are 16 residues in the CDR3. The variable domain in full, completed from reference TRBV14 and TRBJ2-5, reads EAGVTQFPSHSVIEKGQTVTLRCDPISGHDNLYWYRRVMGKEIKFLLHFVKESKQDESGMPNNRFLAERTGGTYSTLKVQPAELEDSGVYFCASSPTSGRALGTQYFGPGTRLLVL.

The CDR3 nucleotides are TGTGCCAGCAGCCAAGCGTTGTCAGGGAATAATTCACCCCTCCACTTT. Protein: CASSQALSGNNSPLHF. The chain carries TRBV4-2 and TRBJ1-6; perhaps TRBD1 as D (5 bases). The V gene's germline CDR1 is LGHNA and CDR2 YNFKEQ. The CDR3 totals 16 residues. V gave up 1 base and J gave up 5 bases, with 12 bases separating them.

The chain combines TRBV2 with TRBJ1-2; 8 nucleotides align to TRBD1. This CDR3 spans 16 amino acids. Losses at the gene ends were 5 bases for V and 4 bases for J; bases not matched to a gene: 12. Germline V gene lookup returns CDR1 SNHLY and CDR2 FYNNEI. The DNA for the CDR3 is TGTGCCAGCAGTCCCACGACAGGGGCAACCTTCTATGGCTACACCTTC. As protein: CASSPTTGATFYGYTF.

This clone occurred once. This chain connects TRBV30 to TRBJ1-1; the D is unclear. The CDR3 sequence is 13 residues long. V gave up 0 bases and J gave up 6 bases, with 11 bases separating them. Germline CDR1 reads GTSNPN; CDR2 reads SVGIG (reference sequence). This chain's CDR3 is CAWSVQVSAEAFF. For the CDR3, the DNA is TGTGCCTGGAGTGTCCAGGTTTCGGCTGAAGCTTTCTTT. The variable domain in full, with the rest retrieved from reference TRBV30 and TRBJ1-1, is SQTIHQWPATLVQPVGSPLSLECTVEGTSNPNLYWYRQAAGRGLQLLFYSVGIGQISSEVPQNLSASRPQDRQFILSSKKLLLSDSGFYLCAWSVQVSAEAFFGQGTRLTVV.

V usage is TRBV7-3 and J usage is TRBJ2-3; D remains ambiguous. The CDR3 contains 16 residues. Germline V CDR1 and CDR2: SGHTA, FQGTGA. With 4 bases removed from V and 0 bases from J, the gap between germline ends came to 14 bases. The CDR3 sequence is CASSSSRVASTDTQYF. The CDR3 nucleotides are TGTGCCAGCAGCTCCTCCCGAGTTGCTAGCACAGATACGCAGTATTTT.

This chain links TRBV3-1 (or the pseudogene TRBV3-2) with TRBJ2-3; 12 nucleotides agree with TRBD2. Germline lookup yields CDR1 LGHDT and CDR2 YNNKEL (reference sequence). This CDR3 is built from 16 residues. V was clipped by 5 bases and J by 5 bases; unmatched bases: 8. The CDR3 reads CASSDGLAGNKDTQYF. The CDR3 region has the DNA TGTGCCAGCAGCGACGGACTAGCGGGAAATAAAGATACGCAGTATTTT.

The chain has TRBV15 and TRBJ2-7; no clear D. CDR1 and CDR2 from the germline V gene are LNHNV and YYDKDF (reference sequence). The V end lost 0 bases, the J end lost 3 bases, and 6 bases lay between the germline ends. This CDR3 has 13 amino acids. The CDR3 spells CATSRDHNYEQYF. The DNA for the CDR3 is TGTGCCACCAGCAGAGATCACAACTACGAGCAGTACTTC.

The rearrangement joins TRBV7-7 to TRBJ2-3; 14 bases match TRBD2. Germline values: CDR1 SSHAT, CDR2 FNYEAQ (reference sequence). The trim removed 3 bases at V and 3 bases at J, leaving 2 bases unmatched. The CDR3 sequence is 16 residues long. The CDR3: CASSLGLAGETDTQYF. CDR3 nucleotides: TGTGCCAGCAGCTTGGGACTAGCGGGAGAAACAGATACGCAGTATTTT.

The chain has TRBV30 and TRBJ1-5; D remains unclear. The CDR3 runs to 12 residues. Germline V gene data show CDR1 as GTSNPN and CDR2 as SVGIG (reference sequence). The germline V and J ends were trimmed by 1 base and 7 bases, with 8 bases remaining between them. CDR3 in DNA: TGTGCCTGGAGTGACGGAGGCCAGCCCCAGCATTTT. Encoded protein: CAWSDGGQPQHF.

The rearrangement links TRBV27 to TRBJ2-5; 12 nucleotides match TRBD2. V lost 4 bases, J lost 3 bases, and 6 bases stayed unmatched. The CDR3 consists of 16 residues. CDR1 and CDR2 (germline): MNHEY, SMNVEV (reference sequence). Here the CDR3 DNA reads TGTGCCAGCAGTTCACGACTAGCGGGAGAGGAAGAGACCCAGTACTTC. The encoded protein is CASSSRLAGEEETQYF.

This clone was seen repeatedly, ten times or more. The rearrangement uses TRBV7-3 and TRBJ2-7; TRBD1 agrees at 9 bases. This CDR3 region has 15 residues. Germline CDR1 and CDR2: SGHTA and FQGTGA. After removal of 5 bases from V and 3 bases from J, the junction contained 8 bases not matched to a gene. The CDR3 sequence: CASSMGQGGRYEQYF. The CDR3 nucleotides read TGTGCCAGCAGCATGGGACAGGGTGGGCGCTACGAGCAGTACTTC.

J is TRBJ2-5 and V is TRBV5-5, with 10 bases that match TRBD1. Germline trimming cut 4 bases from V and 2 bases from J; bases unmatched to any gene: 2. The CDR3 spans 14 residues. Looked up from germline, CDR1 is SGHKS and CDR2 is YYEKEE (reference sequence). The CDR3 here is CASSQGQGQETQYF. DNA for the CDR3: TGTGCCAGCAGCCAGGGACAGGGGCAAGAGACCCAGTACTTC.

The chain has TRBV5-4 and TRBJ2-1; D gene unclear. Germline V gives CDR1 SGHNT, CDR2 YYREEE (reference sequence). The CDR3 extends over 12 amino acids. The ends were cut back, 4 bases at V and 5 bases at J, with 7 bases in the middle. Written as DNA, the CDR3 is TGTGCCAGCAGCCGCAGGAACAATGAGCAGTTCTTC. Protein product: CASSRRNNEQFF.

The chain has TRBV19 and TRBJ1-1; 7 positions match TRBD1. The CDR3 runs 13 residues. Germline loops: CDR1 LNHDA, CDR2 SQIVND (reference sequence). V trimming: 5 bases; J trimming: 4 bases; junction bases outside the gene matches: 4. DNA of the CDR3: TGTGCCAGTAGTGTAACAGGGGCCACTGAAGCTTTCTTT. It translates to CASSVTGATEAFF.

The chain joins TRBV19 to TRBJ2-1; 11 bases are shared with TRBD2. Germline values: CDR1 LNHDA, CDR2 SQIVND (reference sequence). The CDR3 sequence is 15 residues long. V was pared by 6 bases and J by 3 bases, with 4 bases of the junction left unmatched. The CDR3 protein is CASREGLAVYNEQFF. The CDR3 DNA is TGTGCCAGTAGGGAGGGACTAGCGGTCTACAATGAGCAGTTCTTC.

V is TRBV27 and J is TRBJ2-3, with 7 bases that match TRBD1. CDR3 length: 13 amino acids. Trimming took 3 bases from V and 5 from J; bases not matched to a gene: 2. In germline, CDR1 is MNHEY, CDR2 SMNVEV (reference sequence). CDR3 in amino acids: CASSFPGGDTQYF. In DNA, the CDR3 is TGTGCCAGCAGTTTCCCAGGGGGAGATACGCAGTATTTT.

The CDR3 protein is CASSQTSDSYNEQFF. CDR3 bases: TGTGCCAGCAGCCAGACTAGCGATTCCTACAATGAGCAGTTCTTC. The chain uses TRBV3-1 (or the pseudogene TRBV3-2) and TRBJ2-1; TRBD2 matches 8 bases. V was clipped by 3 bases and J by 1 base; unmatched bases: 2. CDR1 and CDR2 (germline): LGHDT, YNNKEL (reference sequence). The CDR3 extends over 15 amino acids.

CDR3 bases: TGTGCCAGCAGGAGAGGACAGGGCCCCAATGAGCAGTTCTTC. It specifies CASRRGQGPNEQFF. The J gene is TRBJ2-1, the V gene TRBV7-9; 8 nucleotides agree with TRBD1. V was clipped by 6 bases and J by 6 bases; unmatched bases: 7. This CDR3 comprises 14 residues. The germline V gene has CDR1 SEHNR and CDR2 FQNEAQ (reference sequence).

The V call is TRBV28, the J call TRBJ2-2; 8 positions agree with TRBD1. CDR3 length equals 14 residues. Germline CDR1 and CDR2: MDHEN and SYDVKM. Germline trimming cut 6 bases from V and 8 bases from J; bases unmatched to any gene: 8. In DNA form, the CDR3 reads TGTGCCAGCAGGACAGGGGCATTTTCAGGGGAGCTGTTTTTT. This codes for CASRTGAFSGELFF.

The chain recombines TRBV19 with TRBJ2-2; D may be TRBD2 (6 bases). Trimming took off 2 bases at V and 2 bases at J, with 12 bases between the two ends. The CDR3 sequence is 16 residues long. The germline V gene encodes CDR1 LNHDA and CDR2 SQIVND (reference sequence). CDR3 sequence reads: CASSILVAVNTGELFF. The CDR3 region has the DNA TGTGCCAGTAGTATATTGGTAGCGGTTAACACCGGGGAGCTGTTTTTT.

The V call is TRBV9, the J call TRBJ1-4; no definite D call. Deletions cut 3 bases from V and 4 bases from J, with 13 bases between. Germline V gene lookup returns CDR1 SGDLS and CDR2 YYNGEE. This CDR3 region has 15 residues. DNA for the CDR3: TGTGCCAGCAGCGCCCTCGGGGAATATAATGAAAAACTGTTTTTT. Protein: CASSALGEYNEKLFF.

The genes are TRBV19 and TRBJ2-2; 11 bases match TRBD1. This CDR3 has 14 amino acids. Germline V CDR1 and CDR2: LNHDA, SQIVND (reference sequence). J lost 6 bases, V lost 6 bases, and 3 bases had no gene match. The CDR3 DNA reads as TGTGCCAGTAGGGGGACAGGGGGGTCCGGGGAGCTGTTTTTT. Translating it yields CASRGTGGSGELFF.

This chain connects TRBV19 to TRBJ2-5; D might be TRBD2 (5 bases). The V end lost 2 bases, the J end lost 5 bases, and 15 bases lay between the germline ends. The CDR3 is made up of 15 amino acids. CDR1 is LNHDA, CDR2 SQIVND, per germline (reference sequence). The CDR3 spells CASSISLRVRETQYF. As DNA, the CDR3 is TGTGCCAGTAGTATATCCTTGAGGGTTCGGGAGACCCAGTACTTC.

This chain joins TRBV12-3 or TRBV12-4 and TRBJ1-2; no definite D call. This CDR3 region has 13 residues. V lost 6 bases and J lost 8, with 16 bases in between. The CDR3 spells CASSPSEGGGYTF. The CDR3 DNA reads TGTGCCAGCAGCCCGTCCGAAGGCGGCGGCTACACCTTC.

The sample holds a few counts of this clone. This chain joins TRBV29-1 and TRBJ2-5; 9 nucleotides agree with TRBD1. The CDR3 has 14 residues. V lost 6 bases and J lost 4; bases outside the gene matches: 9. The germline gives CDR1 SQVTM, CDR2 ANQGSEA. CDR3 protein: CSVVAQGAGETQYF. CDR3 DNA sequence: TGCAGCGTAGTAGCACAGGGGGCGGGAGAGACCCAGTACTTC.

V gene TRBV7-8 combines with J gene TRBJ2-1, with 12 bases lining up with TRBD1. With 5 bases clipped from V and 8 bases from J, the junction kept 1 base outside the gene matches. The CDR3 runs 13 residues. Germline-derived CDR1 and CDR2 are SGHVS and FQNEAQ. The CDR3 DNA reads TGTGCCAGCAGCCGGGACAGGGGGCATGAGCAGTTCTTC. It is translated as CASSRDRGHEQFF.